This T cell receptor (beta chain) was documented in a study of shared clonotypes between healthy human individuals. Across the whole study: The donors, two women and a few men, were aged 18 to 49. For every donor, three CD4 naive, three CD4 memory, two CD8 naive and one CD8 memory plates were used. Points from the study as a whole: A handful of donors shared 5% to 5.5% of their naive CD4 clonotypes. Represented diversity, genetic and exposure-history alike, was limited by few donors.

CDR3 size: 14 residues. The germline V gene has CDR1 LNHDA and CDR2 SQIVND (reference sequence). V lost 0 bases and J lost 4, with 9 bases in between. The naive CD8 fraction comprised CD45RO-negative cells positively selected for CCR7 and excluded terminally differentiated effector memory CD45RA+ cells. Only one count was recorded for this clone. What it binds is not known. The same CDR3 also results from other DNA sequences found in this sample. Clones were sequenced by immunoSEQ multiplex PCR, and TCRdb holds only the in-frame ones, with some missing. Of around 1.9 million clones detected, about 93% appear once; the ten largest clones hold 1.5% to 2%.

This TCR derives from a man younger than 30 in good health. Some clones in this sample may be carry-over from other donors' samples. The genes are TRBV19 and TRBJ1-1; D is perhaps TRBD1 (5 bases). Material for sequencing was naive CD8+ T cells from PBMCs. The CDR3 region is CASSIDRVGTEAFF. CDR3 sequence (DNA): TGTGCCAGTAGTATAGACAGGGTGGGCACTGAAGCTTTCTTT.